The sequence of this TCR beta chain was determined in a study of blood T cell repertoires in COVID-19. Whole-study context: The analysed material was cDNA or gDNA that came from T cells, B-cell-depleted T cells, or PBMCs.

Per germline, CDR1 SEHNR and CDR2 FQNEAQ (reference sequence). V was pared by 1 base and J by 4 bases, with 8 bases between. The CDR3 spans 14 residues. Data came from immunoSEQ multiplex PCR; TCRdb stores just in-frame clones and leaves some out. Among about 110,000 clones listed, about three quarters were seen once. The receptor was isolated from a man aged 70-80 years with acute or convalescent COVID-19. Material for sequencing was peripheral blood. The V call is TRBV7-9, the J call TRBJ1-3; no definite D call. As DNA, the CDR3 is TGTGCCAGCAGCTTAGGGTTGACAGGAAACACCATATATTTT. Protein: CASSLGLTGNTIYF.